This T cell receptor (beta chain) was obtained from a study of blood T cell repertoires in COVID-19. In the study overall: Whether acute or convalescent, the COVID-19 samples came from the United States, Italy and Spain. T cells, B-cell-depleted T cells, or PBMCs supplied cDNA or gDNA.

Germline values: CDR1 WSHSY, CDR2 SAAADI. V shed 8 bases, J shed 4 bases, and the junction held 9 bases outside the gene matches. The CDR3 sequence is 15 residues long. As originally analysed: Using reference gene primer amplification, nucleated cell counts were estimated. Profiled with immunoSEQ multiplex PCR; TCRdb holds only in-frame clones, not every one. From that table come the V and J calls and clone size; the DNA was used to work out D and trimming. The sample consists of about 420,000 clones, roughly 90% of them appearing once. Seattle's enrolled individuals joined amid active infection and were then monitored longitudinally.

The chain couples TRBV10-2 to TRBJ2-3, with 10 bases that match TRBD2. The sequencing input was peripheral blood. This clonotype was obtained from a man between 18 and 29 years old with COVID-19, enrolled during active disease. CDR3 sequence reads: CASGAASGSPDTQYF. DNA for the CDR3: TGCGCCAGCGGAGCTGCTAGCGGGAGTCCAGATACGCAGTATTTT.